This T cell receptor beta chain comes out of a study of blood T cell repertoires in COVID-19 (dated by TCRdb to about 2020). Regarding the research as a whole: Samples from collaborators originated in the United States, Italy and Spain and spanned both the acute and convalescent phases of COVID-19. The prospective study material was composed of cDNA or gDNA derived from T cells, B-cell-depleted T cells, or PBMCs. Subjects who had been exposed to COVID-19, were actively infected with it, or had recovered from it provided the deeply sampled blood TCRbeta repertoires that made up the dataset. The repertoires were made available in a free public database intended to serve as a resource for research on the immune response to SARS-CoV-2. Samples came from the ongoing ImmuneRACE study (first 160 participants) plus 1,254 subjects from 6 global collaborators. The sample metadata nearly always contained a de-identified subject ID, COVID-19 status, age in years and sex. Where available, HLA class I and class II types were obtained from metadata supplied by the sample provider rather than from assay-based typing.

The investigation overall reported the following: The amount of clinical and demographic metadata varied by source and participant and was provided uncurated.

TCRbeta CDR3 regions were amplified from genomic DNA using the immunoSEQ Assay, a bias-controlled multiplex PCR. On the authors' methods: Nucleated cell counts per sample were estimated from amplification of reference gene primers within the assay. Sequence reads were collapsed and filtered to measure the absolute abundance of every unique TCRbeta CDR3 rearrangement. For each sample, productive Simpson clonality was calculated by taking the square root of Simpson's diversity index across productive rearrangements. Entries here come from immuneACCESS through TCRdb and include only in-frame sequences with V and J called. Some clones fail to appear in such tables; in the studies checked, an unresolved V gene covers under half of the shortfall, and the cause of the remainder is unknown. The D gene and trimming were derived from the DNA, and the V and J assignments and clone size from that table. The sample has about 240,000 clones on record, roughly 87% of them singletons. Around 6.9% of the sample lies in the top ten.

Another Seattle source contributed samples from volunteer blood donors who had recovered from COVID-19. Whole blood was collected in K2EDTA tubes by collaborating institutions according to the institutions' own protocols. Collaborator samples were shipped for TCRbeta analysis as frozen whole blood, isolated PBMCs, or DNA extracted from either sample type. About this clone: There is no known antigen for this receptor. No base quality values were provided; no much bigger clone lies one nucleotide off.

V is pruned by 5 bases and J by 3 bases, leaving 7 bases of the junction without a gene match. The CDR3 goes from the cysteine to the phenylalanine over 14 residues. Kept here is only the CDR3 DNA, which spans 42 bases and is read in frame from base 1. CDR1 and CDR2 (SGHRS, YFSETQ) derive from the germline V gene. This TCR was sampled from a man aged 60 to 75 who had recovered from COVID-19. Sequenced: peripheral blood. The chain is assembled from TRBV5-1 and TRBJ1-1; TRBD1 lines up with 7 middle nucleotides. The CDR3 region has the sequence CASRPTGAHTEAFF. The DNA sequence follows: TGCGCCAGCAGGCCTACAGGGGCCCACACTGAAGCTTTCTTT.